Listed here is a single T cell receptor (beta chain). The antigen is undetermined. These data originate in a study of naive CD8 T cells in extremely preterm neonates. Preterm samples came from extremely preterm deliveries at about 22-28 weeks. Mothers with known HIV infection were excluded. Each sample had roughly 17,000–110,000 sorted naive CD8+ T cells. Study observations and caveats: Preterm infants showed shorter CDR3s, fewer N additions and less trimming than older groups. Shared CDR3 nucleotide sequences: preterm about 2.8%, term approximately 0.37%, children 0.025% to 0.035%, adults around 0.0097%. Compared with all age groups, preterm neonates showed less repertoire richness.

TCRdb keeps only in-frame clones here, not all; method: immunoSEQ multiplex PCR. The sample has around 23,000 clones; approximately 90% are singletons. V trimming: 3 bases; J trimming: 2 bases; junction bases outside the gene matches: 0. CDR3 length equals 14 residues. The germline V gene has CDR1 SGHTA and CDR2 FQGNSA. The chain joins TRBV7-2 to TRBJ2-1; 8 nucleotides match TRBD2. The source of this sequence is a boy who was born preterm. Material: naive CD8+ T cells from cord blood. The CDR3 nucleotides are TGTGCCAGCAGCTTCGGGGGGGCCTACAATGAGCAGTTCTTC. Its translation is CASSFGGAYNEQFF.